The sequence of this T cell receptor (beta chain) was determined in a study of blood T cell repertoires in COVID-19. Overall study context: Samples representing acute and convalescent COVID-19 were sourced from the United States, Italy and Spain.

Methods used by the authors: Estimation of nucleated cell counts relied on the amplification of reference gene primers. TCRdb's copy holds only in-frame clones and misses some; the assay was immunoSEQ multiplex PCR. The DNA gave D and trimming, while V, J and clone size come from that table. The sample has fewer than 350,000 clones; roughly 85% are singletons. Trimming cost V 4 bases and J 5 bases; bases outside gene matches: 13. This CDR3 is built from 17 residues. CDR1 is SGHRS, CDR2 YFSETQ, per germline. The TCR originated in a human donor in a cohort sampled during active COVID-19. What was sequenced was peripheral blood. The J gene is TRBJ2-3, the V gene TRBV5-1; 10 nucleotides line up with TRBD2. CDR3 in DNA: TGCGCCAGCAGCCTGGCGGCTAGCGGGGGTCCCGGAGATACGCAGTATTTT. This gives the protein CASSLAASGGPGDTQYF.